This is a list of T cell receptor beta chains from one sample in a study of PD-1 blockade in classical Hodgkin lymphoma. TCRdb's table, derived via immunoSEQ multiplex PCR, lists solely in-frame clones and lacks some. This sample has roughly 92,000 clones, with 92% found just once. The sequencing used peripheral blood mononuclear cells (PBMCs), collected at baseline. Receptors were obtained from a human donor with classical Hodgkin lymphoma. CDR3s include the opening cysteine and the closing phenylalanine or tryptophan. The D gene is left open where the match is weak. Clone size appears in some rows only: once, few, many, or a class for an expanded clone.

v_call	clone_size	j_call	d_call	cdr3_nt	cdr3_aa
TRBV30	NA	TRBJ2-7	NA	TGTGCCTGGAGTTCACAGTACAACCGGGAGCAGTACTTC	CAWSSQYNREQYF
TRBV5-6	NA	TRBJ1-1	NA	TGTGCCAGCAGCTTCGCGTTCGGGCAGAGGAACACTGAAGCTTTCTTT	CASSFAFGQRNTEAFF
TRBV6-5	NA	TRBJ1-5	NA	TGTGCCAGCAGTTCCGGGACCCTCTTGAGGTCGCCCCAGCATTTT	CASSSGTLLRSPQHF
TRBV5-6	NA	TRBJ1-1	NA	TGTGCCAGCAGCTTGGTGCAGGGTTGGATCACTGAAGCTTTCTTT	CASSLVQGWITEAFF
TRBV19	NA	TRBJ1-3	NA	TGTGCCAGTAGTATAAGGAGTCCACAGAGCTCTGGAAACACCATATATTTT	CASSIRSPQSSGNTIYF
TRBV21-1	NA	TRBJ2-3	NA	TGTGCCAGCAGCAAAGGGGGGAGTAGCGAGGTTGAGGCGGGCACAGATACGCAGTATTTT	CASSKGGSSEVEAGTDTQYF
TRBV28	NA	TRBJ2-7	NA	TGTGCCAGCAGATGGGGGCACTCCTACGAGCAGTACTTC	CASRWGHSYEQYF
TRBV27	NA	TRBJ2-2	TRBD2	TGTGCCAGCAGTTTATCCGGGACTAGTGATACCGGGGAGCTGTTTTTT	CASSLSGTSDTGELFF
TRBV7-9	NA	TRBJ2-1	NA	TGTGCCAGCAGCTTAGACTCCATTCGGTTGAATGAGCAGTTCTTC	CASSLDSIRLNEQFF
TRBV9	NA	TRBJ1-2	NA	TGTGCCAGCAGCCAGAGGGGCGGCGGCTACACCTTC	CASSQRGGGYTF
TRBV27	NA	TRBJ1-5	NA	TGTGCCAGCAGTTTATGGGCTCTGGACCAAAGTTATAGCAATCAGCCCCAGCATTTT	CASSLWALDQSYSNQPQHF
TRBV5-6	NA	TRBJ1-5	NA	TGTGCCAGCAGCTCCGGACGTCGGAATCAGCCCCAGCATTTT	CASSSGRRNQPQHF
TRBV7-6	NA	TRBJ2-7	TRBD2	TGTGCCAGCAGCTTATCATCCGGGACAGGGGGACTAGCGGGGACCTCCTACGAGCAGTACTTC	CASSLSSGTGGLAGTSYEQYF
TRBV5-1	few	TRBJ1-4	NA	TGCGCCTCCAGGCAGGCTCCGGGAGCGGATGAAAAACTGTTTTTT	CASRQAPGADEKLFF
TRBV5-1	NA	TRBJ1-1	NA	TGCGCCAGCAGCTTGGAGACAGGTAGCATGAACACTGAAGCTTTCTTT	CASSLETGSMNTEAFF
TRBV7-9	NA	TRBJ2-7	TRBD1	TGTGCCAGCAGCCCCGGACAGGACGAGCAGTACTTC	CASSPGQDEQYF
TRBV19	NA	TRBJ2-2	NA	TGTGCCAGCAAACCCGCCCCGAACACCGGGGAGCTGTTTTTT	CASKPAPNTGELFF
TRBV9	NA	TRBJ2-3	NA	TGTGCCAGCAGCGTAGACGGAGGGGATCAAGATACGCAGTATTTT	CASSVDGGDQDTQYF
TRBV2	NA	TRBJ1-6	NA	TGTGCCAGCAGTGATGGGATTAGTTCACCCCTCCACTTT	CASSDGISSPLHF
TRBV9	NA	TRBJ2-1	TRBD2	TGTGCCAGCAGCGGCACTAGCGGGATGGGATACAATGAGCAGTTCTTC	CASSGTSGMGYNEQFF
TRBV19	NA	TRBJ2-5	NA	TGTGCCAGTAGTATAGCGAGGGGGTACCAAGAGACCCAGTACTTC	CASSIARGYQETQYF
TRBV5-1	once	TRBJ2-7	NA	TGCGCCAGCAGAGAACAGGATTCCTACGAGCAGTACTTC	CASREQDSYEQYF
TRBV6-1	once	TRBJ1-4	NA	TGTGCCAGCAGTGGCTACGTCCCAGAGAGGGGTGAAAAACTGTTTTTT	CASSGYVPERGEKLFF
TRBV6-5	NA	TRBJ2-7	NA	TGTGCCAGCAGTTACGGACGGGGGCCGGTGGAGCAGTACTTC	CASSYGRGPVEQYF
TRBV10-3	NA	TRBJ1-2	NA	TGTGCCATCAGGGACGGGGTAACCCTCTATGGCTACACCTTC	CAIRDGVTLYGYTF
TRBV6-1	NA	TRBJ1-5	NA	TGTGCCAGCAGTTTGGAGACAGAACCTCAGCCCCAGCATTTT	CASSLETEPQPQHF
TRBV30	once	TRBJ1-1	NA	TGTGCCTGGAGTCTAGCGGACTCACGGAACACTGAAGCTTTCTTT	CAWSLADSRNTEAFF
TRBV28	NA	TRBJ1-5	NA	TGTGCCAGCAGTTTGTGGCGGGCCCCAGGGGTTTCGGATAGCAATCAGCCCCAGCATTTT	CASSLWRAPGVSDSNQPQHF
TRBV30	NA	TRBJ1-2	NA	TGTGCCTGGAGCGCTAACTATGGCTACACCTTC	CAWSANYGYTF
TRBV11-3	NA	TRBJ2-2	TRBD1	TGTGCCAGCAGCACCCGACAGGGAGCCGGGGAGCTGTTTTTT	CASSTRQGAGELFF
TRBV27	NA	TRBJ1-5	NA	TGTGCCAGCAGTTTATCGCCACGCCTCGATCAGCCCCAGCATTTT	CASSLSPRLDQPQHF
TRBV18	NA	TRBJ2-5	NA	TGTGCCAGCTCACCACGGTCAAAGTCCCAAGAGACCCAGTACTTC	CASSPRSKSQETQYF
TRBV7-9	NA	TRBJ2-7	NA	TGTGCCAGCAGCTTATCTGGGGGGAAGACCGACGAGCAGTACTTC	CASSLSGGKTDEQYF
TRBV19	NA	TRBJ2-3	NA	TGTGCCAGTAGTATCGGCACAGCCACAGATACGCAGTATTTT	CASSIGTATDTQYF
TRBV10-3	NA	TRBJ1-2	NA	TGTGCCTGCGGGCGAACAGGAGGACTTAACTATGGCTACACCTTC	CACGRTGGLNYGYTF
TRBV27	NA	TRBJ2-7	NA	TGTGCCAGCAGTCCGTGGACCGGCGGCTACGAGCAGTACTTC	CASSPWTGGYEQYF
TRBV29-1	NA	TRBJ1-5	TRBD1	TGCAGCGTAGGACAGGGGTCCGAGAGCAATCAGCCCCAGCATTTT	CSVGQGSESNQPQHF
TRBV6-5	NA	TRBJ1-4	TRBD1	TGTGCCAGCAGTTACGCGCCTCCGGGACAGGCTGAAAAACTGTTTTTT	CASSYAPPGQAEKLFF
TRBV14	NA	TRBJ2-7	TRBD1	TGTGCCAGCAGCCAAGGGGACAAACGGACAGGGGAGGTCCAGTACTTC	CASSQGDKRTGEVQYF
TRBV7-3	NA	TRBJ2-2	TRBD1	TGTGCCAGCAGCTCCCGGACAGGGAACACCGGGGAGCTGTTTTTT	CASSSRTGNTGELFF
TRBV10-3	NA	TRBJ1-2	NA	TGTGCCATCAGTGAGTCATTGCCCCCATCAGGGTGGTCTAACTATGGCTACACCTTC	CAISESLPPSGWSNYGYTF
TRBV5-6	NA	TRBJ1-5	NA	TGTGCCAGCAGCTTGTATAGGGGGAGGGATAGCAATCAGCCCCAGCATTTT	CASSLYRGRDSNQPQHF
TRBV14	NA	TRBJ2-7	NA	TGTGCCACCAGGGGGACTCCAGCGGGCGAGCAGTACTTC	CATRGTPAGEQYF
TRBV2	NA	TRBJ2-5	NA	TGTGCCAGCAGTGAAGAGTCAGAAGAGACCCAGTACTTC	CASSEESEETQYF
TRBV5-1	NA	TRBJ2-2	NA	TGCGCCAGCAGCTTGGAACCCGTCGGGGAGCTGTTTTTT	CASSLEPVGELFF
TRBV19	NA	TRBJ2-7	TRBD2	TGTGCCAGTAGTATAGCCCTCGGACTAGCCTACGAGCAGTACTTC	CASSIALGLAYEQYF
TRBV19	NA	TRBJ1-2	NA	TGTGCCAGCCTCTCCAGGGCGGGAAACTATGGCTACACCTTC	CASLSRAGNYGYTF
TRBV7-2	NA	TRBJ2-7	TRBD2	TGTGCCAGCGAGCGGGGGTGGGAATCCTACGAGCAGTACTTC	CASERGWESYEQYF
TRBV10-3	NA	TRBJ1-5	NA	TGTGCCATCAGCGGCAGCGGGGCTGGGGGCAATCAGCCCCAGCATTTT	CAISGSGAGGNQPQHF
TRBV5-5	few	TRBJ1-2	NA	TGTGCCAGCAGCTTGGTGCGTCAGGGAAGGGATGGCTACACCTTC	CASSLVRQGRDGYTF
TRBV7-8	NA	TRBJ2-7	NA	TGTGCCAGCAGCTTAGGCTTTTTTGATACCTACGAGCAGTACTTC	CASSLGFFDTYEQYF
TRBV4-2	NA	TRBJ2-2	TRBD1	TGTGCCAGCAGCCCGGACAGGGCAGAGAACACCGGGGAGCTGTTTTTT	CASSPDRAENTGELFF
TRBV28	NA	TRBJ2-1	NA	TGTGCCAGCAGACCCCGCGGGGCAGGGCGGGTATACAATGAGCAGTTCTTC	CASRPRGAGRVYNEQFF
TRBV5-8	NA	TRBJ2-7	NA	TGTGCCAGCAGCAGATACAGGGGAGGGGTCTACGAGCAGTACTTC	CASSRYRGGVYEQYF
TRBV19	once	TRBJ1-5	NA	TGTGCCACCAGGGACCCGGGTAGGGCTTTAGGTCAGCCCCAGCATTTT	CATRDPGRALGQPQHF